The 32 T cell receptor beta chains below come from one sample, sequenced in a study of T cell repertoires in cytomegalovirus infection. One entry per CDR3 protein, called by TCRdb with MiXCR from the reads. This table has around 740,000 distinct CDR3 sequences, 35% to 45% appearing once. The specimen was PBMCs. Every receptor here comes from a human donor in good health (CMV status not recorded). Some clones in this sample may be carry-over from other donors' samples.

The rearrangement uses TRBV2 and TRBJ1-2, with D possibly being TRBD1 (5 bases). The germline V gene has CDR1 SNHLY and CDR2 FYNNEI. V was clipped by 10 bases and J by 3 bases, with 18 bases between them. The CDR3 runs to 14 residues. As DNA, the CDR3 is TGTGCCACCAAAGGGGCGGGTGGGCACTATGGCTACACCTTC. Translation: CATKGAGGHYGYTF.

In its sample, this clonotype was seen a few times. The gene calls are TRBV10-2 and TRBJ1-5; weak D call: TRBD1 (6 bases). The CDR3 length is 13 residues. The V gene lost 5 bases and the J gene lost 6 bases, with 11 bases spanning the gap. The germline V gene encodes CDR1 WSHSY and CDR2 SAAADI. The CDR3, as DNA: TGCGCCAGCAGTCCCGGGGGGCTTCAGCCCCAGCATTTT. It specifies CASSPGGLQPQHF.

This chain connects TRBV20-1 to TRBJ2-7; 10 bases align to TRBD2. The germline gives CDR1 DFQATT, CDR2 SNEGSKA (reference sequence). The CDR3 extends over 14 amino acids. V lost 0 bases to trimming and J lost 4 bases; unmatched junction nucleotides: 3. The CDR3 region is CSARDRTSGYEQYF. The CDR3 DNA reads TGCAGTGCTAGAGATCGGACTAGCGGTTACGAGCAGTACTTC.

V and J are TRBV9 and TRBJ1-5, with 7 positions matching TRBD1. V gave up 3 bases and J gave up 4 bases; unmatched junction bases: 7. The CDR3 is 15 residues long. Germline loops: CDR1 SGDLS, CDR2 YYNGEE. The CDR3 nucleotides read TGTGCCAGCAGCGATGGAGAGGGGGCTAATCAGCCCCAGCATTTT. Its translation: CASSDGEGANQPQHF.

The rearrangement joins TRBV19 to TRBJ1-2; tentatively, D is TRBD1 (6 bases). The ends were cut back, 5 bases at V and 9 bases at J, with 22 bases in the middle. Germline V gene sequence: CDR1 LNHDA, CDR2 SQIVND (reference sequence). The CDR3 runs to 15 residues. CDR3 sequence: CASSVSAGALYCYTF. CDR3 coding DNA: TGTGCCAGTAGTGTCTCCGCAGGGGCGCTTTATTGCTACACCTTC.

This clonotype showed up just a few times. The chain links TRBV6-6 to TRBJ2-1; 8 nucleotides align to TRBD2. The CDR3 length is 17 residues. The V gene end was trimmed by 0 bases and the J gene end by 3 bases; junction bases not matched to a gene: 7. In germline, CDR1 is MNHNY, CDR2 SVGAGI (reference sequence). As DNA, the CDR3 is TGTGCCAGCAGTTACTCTCCCACTAGCGGCATCTACAATGAGCAGTTCTTC. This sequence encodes CASSYSPTSGIYNEQFF.

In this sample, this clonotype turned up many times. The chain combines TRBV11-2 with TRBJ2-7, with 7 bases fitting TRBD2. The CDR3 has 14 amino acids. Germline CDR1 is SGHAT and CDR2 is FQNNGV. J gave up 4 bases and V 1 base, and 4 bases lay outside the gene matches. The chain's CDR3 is CASSLAGGRYEQYF. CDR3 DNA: TGTGCCAGCAGCTTAGCCGGCGGGAGATACGAGCAGTACTTC.

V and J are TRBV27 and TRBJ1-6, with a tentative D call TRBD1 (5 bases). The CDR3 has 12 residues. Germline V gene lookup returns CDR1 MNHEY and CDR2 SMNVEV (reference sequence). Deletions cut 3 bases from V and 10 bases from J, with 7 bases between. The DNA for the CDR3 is TGTGCCAGCAGTTTCCAGGGATCACCCCTCCACTTT. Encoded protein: CASSFQGSPLHF.

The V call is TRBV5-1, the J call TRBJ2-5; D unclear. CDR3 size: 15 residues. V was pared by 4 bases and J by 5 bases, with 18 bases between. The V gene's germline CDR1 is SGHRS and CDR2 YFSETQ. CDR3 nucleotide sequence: TGCGCCAGCAGCACTTCAGGCGGTGCGTCCGAGACCCAGTACTTC. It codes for CASSTSGGASETQYF.

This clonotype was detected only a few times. The chain's CDR3 is CSAREGPGYEQYF. CDR3 nucleotide sequence: TGCAGTGCTAGAGAGGGACCGGGCTACGAGCAGTACTTC. V gene TRBV20-1 combines with J gene TRBJ2-7; possibly TRBD1 or TRBD2 for D (5 bases each). CDR3 size: 13 residues. With 0 bases removed from V and 3 bases from J, the gap between germline ends came to 9 bases. CDR1 is DFQATT and CDR2 is SNEGSKA in the germline V gene (reference sequence).

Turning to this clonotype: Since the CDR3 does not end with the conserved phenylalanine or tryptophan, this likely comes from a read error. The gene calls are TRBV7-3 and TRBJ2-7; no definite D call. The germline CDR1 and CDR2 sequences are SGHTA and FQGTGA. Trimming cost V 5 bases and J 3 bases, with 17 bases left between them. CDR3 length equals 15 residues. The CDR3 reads CASSPSGQRGYEQYL. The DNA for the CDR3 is TGTGCCAGCAGCCCCTCCGGGCAGCGAGGCTACGAGCAGTACCTC.

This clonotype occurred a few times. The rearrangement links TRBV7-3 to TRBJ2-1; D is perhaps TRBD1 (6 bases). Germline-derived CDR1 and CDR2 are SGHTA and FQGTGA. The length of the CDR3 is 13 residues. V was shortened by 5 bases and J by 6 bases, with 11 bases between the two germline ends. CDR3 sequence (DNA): TGTGCCAGCAGCGTCAGGGGTTCCAATGAGCAGTTCTTC. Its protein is CASSVRGSNEQFF.

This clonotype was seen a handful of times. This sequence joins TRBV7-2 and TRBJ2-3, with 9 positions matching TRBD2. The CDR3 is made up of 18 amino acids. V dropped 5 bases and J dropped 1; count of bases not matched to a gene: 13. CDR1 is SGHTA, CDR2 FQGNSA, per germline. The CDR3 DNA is TGTGCCAGCAGCCATTCTAGCGGGATGAATTGGGGCACAGATACGCAGTATTTT. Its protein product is CASSHSSGMNWGTDTQYF.

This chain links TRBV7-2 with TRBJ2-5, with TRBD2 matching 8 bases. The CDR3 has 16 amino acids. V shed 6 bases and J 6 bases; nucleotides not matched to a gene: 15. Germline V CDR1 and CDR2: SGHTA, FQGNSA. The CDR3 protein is CASSSTGGVERKTQYF. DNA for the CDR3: TGTGCCAGCAGTAGCACGGGGGGGGTCGAGAGAAAGACCCAGTACTTC.

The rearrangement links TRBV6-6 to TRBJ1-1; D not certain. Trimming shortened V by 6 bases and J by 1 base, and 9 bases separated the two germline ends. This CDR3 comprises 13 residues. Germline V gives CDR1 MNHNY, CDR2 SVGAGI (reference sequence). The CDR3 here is CASRPTENTEAFF. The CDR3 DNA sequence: TGTGCCAGCAGACCAACAGAGAACACTGAAGCTTTCTTT.

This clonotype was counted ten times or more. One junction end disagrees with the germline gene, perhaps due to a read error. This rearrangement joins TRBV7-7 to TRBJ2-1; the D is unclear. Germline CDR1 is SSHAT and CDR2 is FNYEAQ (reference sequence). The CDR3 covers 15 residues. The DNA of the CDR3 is TGTGCTAGCAGCTTAAGCTTCAGCTCCTACAATGAGCAGTTCTTC. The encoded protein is CASSLSFSSYNEQFF. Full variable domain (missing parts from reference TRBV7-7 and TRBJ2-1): GAGVSQSPRYKVTKRGQDVTLRCDPISSHATLYWYQQALGQGPEFLTYFNYEAQPDKSGLPSDRFSAERPEGSISTLTIQRTEQRDSAMYRCASSLSFSSYNEQFFGPGTRLTVL.

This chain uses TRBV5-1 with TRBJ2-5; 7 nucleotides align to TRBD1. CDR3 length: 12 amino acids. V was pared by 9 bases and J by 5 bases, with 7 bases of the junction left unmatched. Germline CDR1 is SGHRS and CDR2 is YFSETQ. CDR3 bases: TGCGCCACCTCGACAGGGTCTGAGACCCAGTACTTC. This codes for CATSTGSETQYF.

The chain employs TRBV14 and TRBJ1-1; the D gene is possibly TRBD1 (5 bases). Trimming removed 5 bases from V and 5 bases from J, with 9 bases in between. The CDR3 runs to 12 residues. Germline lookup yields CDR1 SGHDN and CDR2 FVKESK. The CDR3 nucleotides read TGTGCCAGCAGCAAGGGACTGACTGAAGCTTTCTTT. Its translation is CASSKGLTEAFF.

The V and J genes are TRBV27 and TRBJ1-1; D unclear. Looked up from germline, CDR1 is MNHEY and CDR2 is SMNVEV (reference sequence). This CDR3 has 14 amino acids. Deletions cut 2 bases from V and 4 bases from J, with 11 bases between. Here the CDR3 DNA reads TGTGCCAGCAGTTTAAGTTGGGGTGTCACTGAAGCTTTCTTT. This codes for CASSLSWGVTEAFF.

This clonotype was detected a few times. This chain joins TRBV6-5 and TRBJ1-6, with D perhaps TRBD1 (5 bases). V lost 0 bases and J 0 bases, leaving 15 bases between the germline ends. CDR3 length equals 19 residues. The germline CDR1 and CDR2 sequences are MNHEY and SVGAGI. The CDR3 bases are TGTGCCAGCAGTTACTCGAGGGCCGGGGCTAGCTCCTATAATTCACCCCTCCACTTT. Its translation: CASSYSRAGASSYNSPLHF.

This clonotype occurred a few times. The CDR3 loop reads CASRGLGVSYNEQFF. The CDR3 region has the DNA TGTGCCAGCAGGGGCCTGGGGGTATCCTACAATGAGCAGTTCTTC. The V gene is TRBV11-1, the J gene TRBJ2-1; the D gene could be TRBD1 or TRBD2 (5 bases each). Germline loops: CDR1 SGHAT, CDR2 FQDESV (reference sequence). The V end was cut by 6 bases, the J end by 1 base, with 13 bases between. CDR3 length: 15 residues.

DNA of the CDR3: TGTGCCAGCAGCTGGGACAGGGGCTTTTCACCCCTCCACTTT. This gives the protein CASSWDRGFSPLHF. The chain is built from TRBV7-3 and TRBJ1-6; 10 nucleotides line up with TRBD1. CDR1 is SGHTA, CDR2 FQGTGA, per germline. V was pared by 4 bases and J by 9 bases, with 3 bases of the junction left unmatched. CDR3 length: 14 residues.

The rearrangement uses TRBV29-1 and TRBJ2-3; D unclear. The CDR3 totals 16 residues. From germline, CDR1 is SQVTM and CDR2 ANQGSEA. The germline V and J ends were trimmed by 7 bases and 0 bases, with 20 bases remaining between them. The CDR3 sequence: CSAELRLLTSTDTQYF. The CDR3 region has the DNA TGCAGCGCAGAATTAAGACTCCTAACTAGCACAGATACGCAGTATTTT.

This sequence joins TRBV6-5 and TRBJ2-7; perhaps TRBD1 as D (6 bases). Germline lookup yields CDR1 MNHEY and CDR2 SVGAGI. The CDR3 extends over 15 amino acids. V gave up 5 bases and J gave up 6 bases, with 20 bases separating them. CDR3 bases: TGTGCCAGCAGTCAGCCGGGACAAAGGCCCTTCGAGCAGTACTTC. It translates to CASSQPGQRPFEQYF.

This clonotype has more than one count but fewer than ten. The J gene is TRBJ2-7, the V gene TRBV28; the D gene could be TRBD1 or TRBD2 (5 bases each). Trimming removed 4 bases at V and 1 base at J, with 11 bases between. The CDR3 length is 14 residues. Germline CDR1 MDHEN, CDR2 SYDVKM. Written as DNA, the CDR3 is TGTGCCAGCAGTTGGGGCGGACTGTCCTACGAGCAGTACTTC. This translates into CASSWGGLSYEQYF.

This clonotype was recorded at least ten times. The CDR3 sequence is CASIGRGTDTQYF. The DNA for the CDR3 is TGTGCCAGCATAGGTAGGGGCACAGATACGCAGTATTTT. This sequence joins TRBV6-1 and TRBJ2-3; no clear D. Germline V gene lookup returns CDR1 MNHNS and CDR2 SASEGT. The CDR3 extends over 13 amino acids. The V end was cut by 7 bases, the J end by 1 base, with 9 bases between.

CDR3: CASSLQLQSSYNEQFF. The DNA of the CDR3 is TGTGCCAGCAGTTTGCAGTTGCAGAGCTCCTACAATGAGCAGTTCTTC. V gene TRBV27 combines with J gene TRBJ2-1; D unclear. Germline values: CDR1 MNHEY, CDR2 SMNVEV (reference sequence). The CDR3 extends over 16 amino acids. V was clipped by 3 bases and J by 0 bases, with 12 bases between them.

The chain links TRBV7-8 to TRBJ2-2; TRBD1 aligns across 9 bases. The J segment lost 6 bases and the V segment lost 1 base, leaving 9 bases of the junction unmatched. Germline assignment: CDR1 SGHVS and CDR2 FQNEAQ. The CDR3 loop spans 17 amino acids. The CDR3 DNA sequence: TGTGCCAGCAGCTTAGTGGGACAGGGCCTAGTAGCCGGGGAGCTGTTTTTT. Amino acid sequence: CASSLVGQGLVAGELFF.

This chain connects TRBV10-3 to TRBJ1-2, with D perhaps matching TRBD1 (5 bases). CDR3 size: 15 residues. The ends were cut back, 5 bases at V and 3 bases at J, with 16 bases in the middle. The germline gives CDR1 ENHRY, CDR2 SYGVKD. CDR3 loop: CAISLSPRADYGYTF. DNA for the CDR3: TGTGCCATCAGTTTGTCACCCAGGGCCGACTATGGCTACACCTTC.

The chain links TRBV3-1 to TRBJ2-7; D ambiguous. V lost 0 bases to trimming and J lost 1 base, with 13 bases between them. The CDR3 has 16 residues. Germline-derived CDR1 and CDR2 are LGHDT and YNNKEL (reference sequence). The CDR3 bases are TGTGCCAGCAGCCAAGATGGTGTCCGGGCGTCCTACGAGCAGTACTTC. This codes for CASSQDGVRASYEQYF.

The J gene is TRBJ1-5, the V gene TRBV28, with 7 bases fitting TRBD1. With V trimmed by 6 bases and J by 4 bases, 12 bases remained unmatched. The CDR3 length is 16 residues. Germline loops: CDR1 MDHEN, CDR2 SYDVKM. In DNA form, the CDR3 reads TGTGCCAGCAGCTCGAAAACAGGGGCTACTAATCAGCCCCAGCATTTT. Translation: CASSSKTGATNQPQHF.

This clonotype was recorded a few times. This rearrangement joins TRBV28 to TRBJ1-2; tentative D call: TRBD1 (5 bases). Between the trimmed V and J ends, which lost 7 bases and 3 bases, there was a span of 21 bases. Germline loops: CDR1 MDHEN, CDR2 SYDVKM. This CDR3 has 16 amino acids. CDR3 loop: CASITDYRDGDYGYTF. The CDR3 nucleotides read TGTGCCAGCATCACCGATTATCGGGACGGGGACTATGGCTACACCTTC.